The 12 T cell receptor beta chains below come from one sample, sequenced in a study of control samples from healthy donors and cancer patients. Libraries were prepared by immunoSEQ multiplex PCR; TCRdb keeps only in-frame clonotypes and omits some of them. The sample consists of 75,000 to 95,000 clones, roughly 90% of them appearing once. The sample was blood. These receptors were collected from a woman aged 50 to 65 in good health.

The chain carries TRBV7-9 and TRBJ2-7; 9 bases fit TRBD2. Germline-derived CDR1 and CDR2 are SEHNR and FQNEAQ (reference sequence). V gave up 5 bases and J gave up 5 bases; unmatched junction bases: 7. There are 14 residues in the CDR3. CDR3 amino acids: CASSPLAGSDEQYF. The CDR3 DNA reads TGTGCCAGCAGCCCTCTAGCGGGGTCCGACGAGCAGTACTTC.

The chain is built from TRBV12-3 or TRBV12-4 and TRBJ2-7; TRBD1 matches at 9 bases. The CDR3 covers 12 residues. The ends lost 7 bases at V and 10 bases at J; junction bases unmatched: 8. The CDR3: CASKKGTGPQYF. In DNA form, the CDR3 reads TGTGCCAGCAAAAAAGGGACAGGGCCCCAGTACTTC.

The sample holds one count of this clone. The CDR3 DNA is TGTGCCAGCAGCCCCGGGCAGGGGTTTAATCAGCCCCAGCATTTT. Protein: CASSPGQGFNQPQHF. The chain has TRBV13 and TRBJ1-5; perhaps TRBD1 as D (6 bases). Deletions cut 5 bases from V and 4 bases from J, with 15 bases between. Germline CDR1 is PRHDT and CDR2 is FYEKMQ (reference sequence). CDR3 size: 15 residues.

The chain has TRBV5-1 and TRBJ1-2; no clear D gene. Germline CDR1 reads SGHRS; CDR2 reads YFSETQ. Deletions cut 5 bases from V and 7 bases from J, with 15 bases between. This CDR3 is 13 amino acids long. This CDR3 is CASSPNDGVGYTF. The CDR3 DNA reads as TGCGCCAGCAGTCCTAATGACGGGGTTGGCTACACCTTC.

The chain links TRBV6-5 to TRBJ2-7; TRBD1 aligns across 7 bases. There are 14 residues in the CDR3. Germline-derived CDR1 and CDR2 are MNHEY and SVGAGI. J gave up 1 base and V 7 bases, and 7 bases lay outside the gene matches. CDR3 in DNA: TGTGCCAGCACCTCGAGACAGGGATCCTACGAGCAGTACTTC. Amino acids: CASTSRQGSYEQYF.

CDR3 sequence: CSVEGSKDGYTF. The CDR3, as DNA: TGCAGCGTTGAGGGCTCCAAGGATGGCTACACCTTC. The chain recombines TRBV29-1 with TRBJ1-2; D remains ambiguous. The germline V gene encodes CDR1 SQVTM and CDR2 ANQGSEA. V was cut by 3 bases and J by 6 bases, with 11 bases left in between. The CDR3 covers 12 residues.

The chain employs TRBV19 and TRBJ1-6; TRBD1 is a possible D gene (6 bases). This CDR3 region has 15 residues. With 3 bases removed from V and 9 bases from J, the gap between germline ends came to 15 bases. Germline V gene lookup returns CDR1 LNHDA and CDR2 SQIVND (reference sequence). The CDR3 region has the DNA TGTGCCAGTAGTATGTCGGGGGCCAGCGTTTCACCCCTCCACTTT. Translation: CASSMSGASVSPLHF.

The V call is TRBV2, the J call TRBJ2-5; D tentatively fits TRBD1 or TRBD2 (5 bases each). Germline CDR1 reads SNHLY; CDR2 reads FYNNEI. The length of the CDR3 is 12 residues. Trimming left V 8 bases short and J 5 bases short, with 12 bases between. The chain's CDR3 is CASRDLSETQYF. As DNA, the CDR3 is TGTGCCAGCCGGGACCTCTCGGAGACCCAGTACTTC. The entire variable domain, with the rest obtained from reference TRBV2 and TRBJ2-5, is as follows: EPEVTQTPSHQVTQMGQEVILRCVPISNHLYFYWYRQILGQKVEFLVSFYNNEISEKSEIFDDQFSVERPDGSNFTLKIRSTKLEDSAMYFCASRDLSETQYFGPGTRLLVL.

The chain recombines TRBV20-1 with TRBJ1-1; 7 nucleotides agree with TRBD1. The CDR3 is made up of 13 amino acids. The trim removed 3 bases at V and 3 bases at J, leaving 4 bases unmatched. Germline CDR1 DFQATT, CDR2 SNEGSKA (reference sequence). The CDR3 sequence is CSASQGEDTEAFF. CDR3 nucleotides: TGCAGTGCTAGTCAGGGGGAAGACACTGAAGCTTTCTTT.

The chain recombines TRBV6-2 or TRBV6-3 with TRBJ2-1; 10 nucleotides agree with TRBD1. The CDR3 is made up of 15 amino acids. The germline V gene has CDR1 MNHEY and CDR2 SVGEGT. Trimming at V came to 3 bases and at J to 9 bases, leaving 8 bases not matched to a gene. The CDR3 bases are TGTGCCAGCAGTTATCCGGGACAGGGGAAGATTGAGCAGTTCTTC. This translates into CASSYPGQGKIEQFF.

The V call is TRBV15, the J call TRBJ1-4, with D tentatively TRBD1 (6 bases). Germline lookup yields CDR1 LNHNV and CDR2 YYDKDF (reference sequence). The CDR3 spans 14 residues. The V end lost 4 bases, the J end lost 5 bases, and 11 bases lay between the germline ends. The DNA of the CDR3 is TGTGCCACCAGCAAAGGGGGGGAAAATGAAAAACTGTTTTTT. Its translation: CATSKGGENEKLFF.

The chain is built from TRBV5-4 and TRBJ1-4, with D possibly matching TRBD1 (5 bases). V was pared by 9 bases and J by 8 bases, with 14 bases between. The CDR3 covers 12 residues. The germline V gene encodes CDR1 SGHNT and CDR2 YYREEE (reference sequence). The CDR3 DNA reads as TGTGCCACCCGGGGGGACGGCGAAAAACTGTTTTTT. Amino acid sequence: CATRGDGEKLFF.